Each of the 24 T cell receptor beta chains below was sequenced from the same sample in a study of blood T cell repertoires in COVID-19. The table came from immunoSEQ multiplex PCR; TCRdb's copy has only in-frame clones and leaves some out. The data contain some 94,000 clones, 72% of them singletons. The material sequenced was peripheral blood. The receptors shown here come from a woman aged 55-70 years in a cohort sampled during active or convalescent COVID-19.

This clone has just a few counts. This chain connects TRBV11-2 to TRBJ2-2; a weak D match, TRBD2 (5 bases). From germline, CDR1 is SGHAT and CDR2 FQNNGV. The V end lost 1 base, the J end lost 6 bases, and 6 bases lay between the germline ends. The CDR3 is 13 residues long. CDR3 amino acids: CASSLVEAGELFF. The CDR3 nucleotides read TGTGCCAGCAGCTTAGTGGAGGCCGGGGAGCTGTTTTTT.

The rearrangement joins TRBV4-1 to TRBJ1-1; D is ambiguous. Per the germline V gene, CDR1 is MGHRA and CDR2 is YSYEKL. The CDR3 spans 12 residues. V was clipped by 3 bases and J by 1 base, with 3 bases between them. The CDR3 region has the DNA TGCGCCAGCAGCCACAGGAACACTGAAGCTTTCTTT. It translates to CASSHRNTEAFF.

This clone was seen more than once but under ten times. The chain is built from TRBV29-1 and TRBJ1-2; the match to TRBD1 covers 7 bases. J lost 4 bases, V lost 3 bases, and 8 bases had no gene match. The CDR3 spans 14 residues. Germline CDR1 SQVTM, CDR2 ANQGSEA. CDR3 coding DNA: TGCAGCGTTGATCGACAGGGCGCGCTCTATGGCTACACCTTC. Protein sequence: CSVDRQGALYGYTF.

About this clone: This sample also contains other DNA sequences that code for the same CDR3. V is TRBV15 and J is TRBJ2-7; 10 bases line up with TRBD1. The CDR3 spans 14 residues. The germline CDR1 and CDR2 sequences are LNHNV and YYDKDF (reference sequence). The J segment lost 3 bases and the V segment lost 5 bases, leaving 4 bases of the junction unmatched. CDR3 sequence reads: CATSRDRGFYEQYF. CDR3 coding DNA: TGTGCCACCAGCCGGGACAGGGGATTCTACGAGCAGTACTTC.

This clone was seen just once. The rearrangement uses TRBV7-2 and TRBJ2-2; 9 nucleotides match TRBD1. This CDR3 comprises 16 residues. CDR1 is SGHTA and CDR2 is FQGNSA in the germline V gene. V shed 1 base, J shed 5 bases, and the junction held 5 bases outside the gene matches. CDR3 in amino acids: CASSLGTGVGTGELFF. As DNA, the CDR3 is TGTGCCAGCAGCTTAGGGACAGGGGTCGGAACCGGGGAGCTGTTTTTT.

This clone was seen a handful of times. The chain combines TRBV15 with TRBJ1-4; TRBD1 is a possible D gene (6 bases). CDR3 length equals 16 residues. Germline-derived CDR1 and CDR2 are LNHNV and YYDKDF (reference sequence). Deletions cut 3 bases from V and 4 bases from J, with 15 bases between. The CDR3 region has the DNA TGTGCCACCAGCAGGACAGCAGGGGAGTTTAATGAAAAACTGTTTTTT. Translated: CATSRTAGEFNEKLFF.

The V call is TRBV27, the J call TRBJ1-2; TRBD1 might be the D (6 bases). Between the trimmed V and J ends, which lost 8 bases and 0 bases, there was a span of 19 bases. The CDR3 extends over 16 amino acids. The germline CDR1 and CDR2 sequences are MNHEY and SMNVEV (reference sequence). CDR3 in DNA: TGTGCCAGCGGACGGAGGACAGCGGCTCCTAACTATGGCTACACCTTC. Translated: CASGRRTAAPNYGYTF.

V is TRBV3-1 (or the pseudogene TRBV3-2) and J is TRBJ1-1, with D perhaps TRBD1 (5 bases). CDR3 length equals 15 residues. The ends were cut back, 0 bases at V and 3 bases at J, with 11 bases in the middle. From germline, CDR1 is LGHDT and CDR2 YNNKEL (reference sequence). The CDR3 here is CASSQEGAIYTEAFF. In DNA form, the CDR3 reads TGTGCCAGCAGCCAAGAAGGGGCTATCTACACTGAAGCTTTCTTT.

This chain connects TRBV4-1 to TRBJ1-1; 7 nucleotides align to TRBD1. CDR1 and CDR2 (germline): MGHRA, YSYEKL. V dropped 1 base and J dropped 5; count of bases not matched to a gene: 7. The CDR3 runs to 15 residues. This CDR3 is CASSQAGGRGTEAFF. DNA for the CDR3: TGCGCCAGCAGCCAAGCAGGGGGAAGAGGGACTGAAGCTTTCTTT.

This clone was counted between two and nine times. V usage is TRBV29-1 and J usage is TRBJ2-3; D is unresolved. This CDR3 has 14 residues. Germline V gene data show CDR1 as SQVTM and CDR2 as ANQGSEA. With 1 base removed from V and 0 bases from J, the gap between germline ends came to 8 bases. CDR3 in amino acids: CSVEVPRSTDTQYF. In DNA form, the CDR3 reads TGCAGCGTTGAAGTACCTAGAAGCACAGATACGCAGTATTTT.

The chain employs TRBV6-6 and TRBJ2-7, with 8 nucleotides matching TRBD2. The CDR3 length is 14 residues. Germline V gene sequence: CDR1 MNHNY, CDR2 SVGAGI (reference sequence). V shed 2 bases and J 4 bases; nucleotides not matched to a gene: 4. The CDR3 nucleotides read TGTGCCAGCAGTTACGGAGCGGGGGAGTACGAGCAGTACTTC. Translating gives CASSYGAGEYEQYF.

The chain combines TRBV13 with TRBJ1-1, with 9 bases identical to TRBD1. Trimming cost V 5 bases and J 3 bases; bases outside gene matches: 4. Looked up from germline, CDR1 is PRHDT and CDR2 is FYEKMQ (reference sequence). The CDR3 contains 14 residues. The CDR3 loop is CASSVGTGHTEAFF. The CDR3 DNA is TGTGCCAGCAGCGTCGGGACAGGGCACACTGAAGCTTTCTTT.

This clone was observed a handful of times. Additional DNA sequences in this sample encode the identical CDR3. V gene TRBV9 combines with J gene TRBJ2-7, with D possibly TRBD2 on 6 matching bases. The length of the CDR3 is 14 residues. Germline V CDR1 and CDR2: SGDLS, YYNGEE. V shed 0 bases and J shed 3 bases, with 10 bases lying between them. The CDR3 loop reads CASSVGAGSYEQYF. CDR3 sequence (DNA): TGTGCCAGCAGCGTAGGTGCGGGGAGCTACGAGCAGTACTTC.

In its sample, this clone was seen a few times. The rearrangement uses TRBV7-9 and TRBJ1-6; 7 bases align to TRBD1. Germline lookup yields CDR1 SEHNR and CDR2 FQNEAQ (reference sequence). This CDR3 spans 14 amino acids. With V trimmed by 5 bases and J by 5 bases, 3 bases remained unmatched. The CDR3 loop reads CASSRGQDNSPLHF. CDR3 DNA: TGTGCCAGCAGCCGCGGACAGGATAATTCACCCCTCCACTTT.

The chain links TRBV27 to TRBJ1-2; D may be TRBD1 (5 bases). Germline CDR1 and CDR2: MNHEY and SMNVEV (reference sequence). Between the trimmed V and J ends, which lost 5 bases and 7 bases, there was a span of 20 bases. This CDR3 has 15 residues. CDR3 in DNA: TGTGCCAGCAGTGAAAGGGGCAGGGCTAGGCGTGGCTACACCTTC. Translated: CASSERGRARRGYTF.

The genes are TRBV4-1 and TRBJ1-1; a weak D match, TRBD1 (6 bases). The CDR3 length is 15 residues. Per the germline V gene, CDR1 is MGHRA and CDR2 is YSYEKL. V lost 2 bases to trimming and J lost 4 bases, with 14 bases between them. The CDR3 DNA sequence: TGCGCCAGCAGCCAATGGTCAGGGGTGGGCACTGAAGCTTTCTTT. The encoded protein is CASSQWSGVGTEAFF.

In this sample, this clone turned up a few times. This chain connects TRBV6-2 or TRBV6-3 to TRBJ2-3; TRBD2 aligns across 11 bases. The junction had 4 bases not matched to a gene; V was cut back by 2 bases and J by 0 bases. The CDR3 is 17 amino acids. Looked up from germline, CDR1 is MNHEY and CDR2 is SVGEGT. The CDR3 is CASSYTSGGPSTDTQYF. In DNA, the CDR3 is TGTGCCAGCAGTTACACTAGCGGGGGTCCTAGCACAGATACGCAGTATTTT.

This clone came up once. The chain uses TRBV9 and TRBJ1-3; D is undetermined. CDR1 and CDR2 from the germline V gene are SGDLS and YYNGEE. CDR3 length equals 15 residues. Trimming took 5 bases from V and 0 from J, leaving 12 bases between them. CDR3 bases: TGTGCCAGCAGTATAGACGGGAGCTCTGGAAACACCATATATTTT. Translation: CASSIDGSSGNTIYF.

CDR3 in amino acids: CASSGTSGGLSTGELFF. CDR3 nucleotides: TGTGCCAGCAGCGGGACTAGCGGGGGGTTGAGCACCGGGGAGCTGTTTTTT. The chain links TRBV9 to TRBJ2-2; 14 positions agree with TRBD2. V was pared by 3 bases and J by 4 bases, with 5 bases of the junction left unmatched. The CDR3 extends over 17 amino acids. The V gene's germline CDR1 is SGDLS and CDR2 YYNGEE.

The chain links TRBV6-5 to TRBJ2-3; TRBD1 is a possible D gene (6 bases). Trimming shortened V by 5 bases and J by 0 bases, and 12 bases separated the two germline ends. The CDR3 has 15 residues. Germline CDR1 is MNHEY and CDR2 is SVGAGI. The CDR3 region has the DNA TGTGCCAGCAGTCTATCGGGACAAAGCACAGATACGCAGTATTTT. Translated: CASSLSGQSTDTQYF.

This chain uses TRBV7-9 with TRBJ2-7; perhaps TRBD2 as D (7 bases). The CDR3 extends over 16 amino acids. Germline loops: CDR1 SEHNR, CDR2 FQNEAQ (reference sequence). V was pared by 2 bases and J by 6 bases, with 20 bases between. CDR3 nucleotide sequence: TGTGCCAGCAGCTTATTTGGAGGGGGGGCTGTTAGCGAGCAGTACTTC. It is translated as CASSLFGGGAVSEQYF.

This clone was counted once. The chain employs TRBV2 and TRBJ1-5, with D tentatively TRBD1 (6 bases). Trimming took 6 bases from V and 5 from J, leaving 11 bases between them. The CDR3 contains 13 residues. Germline CDR1 and CDR2: SNHLY and FYNNEI. In nucleotides, the CDR3 is TGTGCCAGCAGCCGAAGGACAGATCAGCCCCAGCATTTT. Residues: CASSRRTDQPQHF.

The rearrangement uses TRBV6-1 and TRBJ2-7, with D perhaps TRBD2 (6 bases). Germline V CDR1 and CDR2: MNHNS, SASEGT. The germline V and J ends were trimmed by 2 bases and 6 bases, with 8 bases remaining between them. The CDR3 runs to 12 residues. DNA for the CDR3: TGTGCCAGCAGTGAATGGAGGGCCGAGCAGTACTTC. Its protein product is CASSEWRAEQYF.

The chain carries TRBV18 and TRBJ2-1, with 7 bases lining up with TRBD2. Germline lookup yields CDR1 KGHSH and CDR2 LQKENI. There are 15 residues in the CDR3. The V gene end was trimmed by 6 bases and the J gene end by 9 bases; junction bases not matched to a gene: 14. The CDR3 coding sequence is TGTGCCAGCTCCTCAAGTCTCCCGGGGGAGGGTGAGCAGTTCTTC. Translated, it gives CASSSSLPGEGEQFF.